The 29 T cell receptor beta chains in this list originate from one sample, sequenced in a study of chemoradiotherapy in HPV16-positive cancers. Data came from immunoSEQ multiplex PCR; TCRdb stores just in-frame clones and leaves some out. The sample holds a few thousand clones, around 87% seen once. The specimen comprised tumor tissue, sampled from a patient who underwent chemoradiotherapy. The origin of the receptors is a human donor with HPV-associated anogenital cancer.

V is TRBV30 and J is TRBJ1-5; D remains ambiguous. V was trimmed by 5 bases and J by 5 bases, leaving 13 bases between them. Germline assignment: CDR1 GTSNPN and CDR2 SVGIG (reference sequence). CDR3 length: 13 amino acids. The CDR3 DNA reads TGTGCCTGGGCGGGGAGCGATTATCAGCCCCAGCATTTT. Protein sequence: CAWAGSDYQPQHF.

The chain uses TRBV6-1 and TRBJ1-1, with D unclear. CDR3 length: 13 amino acids. From germline, CDR1 is MNHNS and CDR2 SASEGT. Trimming stripped 2 bases from V and 1 base from J, with 5 bases between. The CDR3 here is CASSERENTEAFF. DNA of the CDR3: TGTGCCAGCAGTGAAAGGGAGAACACTGAAGCTTTCTTT.

This rearrangement joins TRBV9 to TRBJ2-3; a possible D gene is TRBD2 (5 bases). V was trimmed by 0 bases and J by 4 bases, leaving 12 bases between them. This CDR3 is built from 15 residues. Germline V CDR1 and CDR2: SGDLS, YYNGEE. The CDR3, as DNA: TGTGCCAGCAGCGTAGCCTCCCTAGCTGCAGATACGCAGTATTTT. Its translation is CASSVASLAADTQYF.

The gene calls are TRBV11-2 and TRBJ2-7; D unclear. From germline, CDR1 is SGHAT and CDR2 FQNNGV. V was trimmed by 7 bases and J by 2 bases, leaving 15 bases between them. This CDR3 spans 14 amino acids. DNA for the CDR3: TGTGCCAGCACCTTGGACCTGGGGACCTACGAGCAGTACTTC. Protein: CASTLDLGTYEQYF.

The J gene is TRBJ2-2, the V gene TRBV7-3; 7 bases agree with TRBD1. CDR1 and CDR2 from the germline V gene are SGHTA and FQGTGA. Unmatched junction bases numbered 8, after V lost 5 bases and J lost 5 bases. CDR3 length equals 15 residues. The CDR3 nucleotides are TGTGCCAGCAGCGGACCAGGGGGTACGACCGGGGAGCTGTTTTTT. Protein product: CASSGPGGTTGELFF.

The chain recombines TRBV7-2 with TRBJ2-5; TRBD2 matches 9 bases. The CDR3 sequence is 16 residues long. Germline trimming cut 0 bases from V and 4 bases from J; bases unmatched to any gene: 6. Germline V lookup: CDR1 SGHTA, CDR2 FQGNSA. The CDR3: CASSLALGSGRETQYF. The CDR3 DNA follows: TGTGCCAGCAGCTTAGCGTTAGGTAGCGGGAGAGAGACCCAGTACTTC.

The chain couples TRBV6-5 to TRBJ2-1; D possibly matches TRBD1 or TRBD2 (5 bases each). Germline values: CDR1 MNHEY, CDR2 SVGAGI. The CDR3 length is 15 residues. The V gene lost 6 bases and the J gene lost 5 bases, with 17 bases spanning the gap. The CDR3 spells CASRDPGRPNNEQFF. CDR3 nucleotide sequence: TGTGCCAGCAGGGACCCGGGACGCCCAAACAATGAGCAGTTCTTC.

The table lists this clone with a count of one. The chain has TRBV4-3 and TRBJ2-7; D is undetermined. Looked up from germline, CDR1 is LGHNA and CDR2 is YSLEER. The V end was cut by 0 bases, the J end by 2 bases, with 14 bases between. This CDR3 contains 16 residues. The CDR3 region is CASSQDHPATTYEQYF. The CDR3 nucleotides are TGCGCCAGCAGCCAAGATCATCCAGCTACTACCTACGAGCAGTACTTC.

This clone was counted a few times. The CDR3 DNA sequence: TGTGCCAGCAGTTACTCGGACGACAGGGACTATGGCTACACCTTC. Amino acids: CASSYSDDRDYGYTF. The chain has TRBV6-5 and TRBJ1-2, with 7 bases that match TRBD1. Germline loops: CDR1 MNHEY, CDR2 SVGAGI. The CDR3 sequence is 15 residues long. Unmatched junction bases numbered 4, after V lost 0 bases and J lost 3 bases.

The chain couples TRBV27 to TRBJ2-1; D gene uncertain. This CDR3 comprises 15 residues. Germline loops: CDR1 MNHEY, CDR2 SMNVEV (reference sequence). The V and J ends lost 5 bases and 5 bases respectively, with 16 bases between them. CDR3 DNA sequence: TGTGCCAGCAGTCCTGCCGGGCCCATACACAATGAGCAGTTCTTC. Amino acids: CASSPAGPIHNEQFF.

V usage is TRBV4-1 and J usage is TRBJ1-2; 7 bases are a match to TRBD1. The CDR3 covers 15 residues. Losses at the gene ends were 0 bases for V and 2 bases for J; bases not matched to a gene: 3. Germline CDR1 and CDR2: MGHRA and YSYEKL. The CDR3 is CASSQDRGENYGYTF. CDR3 DNA: TGCGCCAGCAGCCAAGACAGGGGGGAGAACTATGGCTACACCTTC.

The chain carries TRBV27 and TRBJ1-4; D unresolved. Per the germline V gene, CDR1 is MNHEY and CDR2 is SMNVEV (reference sequence). This CDR3 spans 17 amino acids. Trimming stripped 8 bases from V and 1 base from J, with 20 bases between. For the CDR3, the DNA is TGTGCCAGCCGAGGTGGGAATAAGGGTAGAACTAATGAAAAACTGTTTTTT. Amino acid sequence: CASRGGNKGRTNEKLFF.

This chain connects TRBV5-1 to TRBJ2-1; D might be TRBD2 (5 bases). The germline V and J ends were trimmed by 5 bases and 4 bases, with 7 bases remaining between them. Per germline, CDR1 SGHRS and CDR2 YFSETQ. This CDR3 is 12 amino acids long. The CDR3 loop reads CASSSGYNEQFF. The CDR3 DNA reads TGCGCCAGCAGTTCGGGGTACAATGAGCAGTTCTTC.

The chain uses TRBV11-1 and TRBJ2-7; either TRBD1 or TRBD2 may supply D (5 bases each). The CDR3 has 16 amino acids. V was cut by 5 bases and J by 2 bases, with 19 bases left in between. The germline V gene has CDR1 SGHAT and CDR2 FQDESV (reference sequence). CDR3 residues: CASSEGTGTRTYEQYF. The DNA of the CDR3 is TGTGCCAGCAGCGAAGGGACCGGGACGCGAACCTACGAGCAGTACTTC.

CDR3 amino acids: CASSSQQRVNRLFF. CDR3 bases: TGTGCCAGCAGTTCCCAACAAAGAGTTAATAGGCTGTTTTTT. The gene calls are TRBV28 and TRBJ1-4; D is undetermined. The germline CDR1 and CDR2 sequences are MDHEN and SYDVKM. This CDR3 has 14 residues. V shed 4 bases and J shed 14 bases, with 20 bases lying between them.

This rearrangement joins TRBV9 to TRBJ1-6; 9 bases are a match to TRBD1. The CDR3 is 15 amino acids. V lost 3 bases to trimming and J lost 7 bases; unmatched junction nucleotides: 5. Germline values: CDR1 SGDLS, CDR2 YYNGEE. CDR3 DNA sequence: TGTGCCAGCAGCGCCACGGGACAGGGAAATTCACCCCTCCACTTT. The encoded protein is CASSATGQGNSPLHF.

This rearrangement joins TRBV28 to TRBJ1-4; perhaps TRBD1 as D (5 bases). V lost 1 base and J lost 8, with 11 bases in between. The CDR3 covers 14 residues. CDR1 and CDR2 (germline): MDHEN, SYDVKM. As DNA, the CDR3 is TGTGCCAGCAGTTTATCACAGGTTGCAGAAAAACTGTTTTTT. Its protein is CASSLSQVAEKLFF.

The chain carries TRBV18 and TRBJ2-1, with 11 bases that match TRBD2. V shed 2 bases, J shed 6 bases, and the junction held 3 bases outside the gene matches. The CDR3 length is 15 residues. From germline, CDR1 is KGHSH and CDR2 LQKENI. CDR3 protein: CASSPASGGSNEQFF. CDR3 nucleotides: TGTGCCAGCTCACCAGCTAGCGGGGGGAGCAATGAGCAGTTCTTC.

The V call is TRBV5-1, the J call TRBJ1-1, with TRBD1 as a possible D gene (5 bases). This CDR3 comprises 16 residues. Trimming stripped 2 bases from V and 0 bases from J, with 14 bases between. Looked up from germline, CDR1 is SGHRS and CDR2 is YFSETQ. In DNA, the CDR3 is TGCGCCAGCAGCTTTCAGGGATTGGACATGAACACTGAAGCTTTCTTT. Its protein is CASSFQGLDMNTEAFF.

This chain connects TRBV6-5 to TRBJ1-1, with D hard to call. The CDR3 extends over 15 amino acids. Germline-derived CDR1 and CDR2 are MNHEY and SVGAGI. V was shortened by 5 bases and J by 9 bases, with 22 bases between the two germline ends. The CDR3 is CASSPQTFLDRKAFF. The CDR3 DNA sequence: TGTGCCAGCAGTCCTCAGACGTTTCTCGATAGGAAAGCTTTCTTT.

The V and J genes are TRBV7-2 and TRBJ2-1; no firm D call. The germline V gene encodes CDR1 SGHTA and CDR2 FQGNSA. V was pared by 1 base and J by 2 bases, with 9 bases between. There are 15 residues in the CDR3. The CDR3 DNA is TGTGCCAGCAGCTTAGATATCGGAACCTACAATGAGCAGTTCTTC. This gives the protein CASSLDIGTYNEQFF.

This clone was detected only once. This chain connects TRBV12-2 to TRBJ1-2. TRBV12-2 is described as a pseudogene. The CDR3 runs 15 residues. CDR3 sequence (DNA): TGTGCAAGTCGCTTAGCACGTCTATTAAACTATGGCTACACCTTC. This translates into CASRLARLLNYGYTF.

The rearrangement links TRBV29-1 to TRBJ2-3, with TRBD2 matching 8 bases. Germline V gene lookup returns CDR1 SQVTM and CDR2 ANQGSEA. The CDR3 has 15 amino acids. V shed 0 bases and J 2 bases; nucleotides not matched to a gene: 4. The CDR3 nucleotides read TGCAGCGTTGAAGATGTACTAGCGGCCACAGATACGCAGTATTTT. It encodes CSVEDVLAATDTQYF.

The chain couples TRBV6-1 to TRBJ2-7, with D unresolved. Germline loops: CDR1 MNHNS, CDR2 SASEGT. The V and J ends lost 9 bases and 4 bases respectively, with 13 bases between them. CDR3 length: 12 amino acids. The DNA for the CDR3 is TGTGCCAGTTTGTACGGCAGGTACGAGCAGTACTTC. This translates into CASLYGRYEQYF.

The chain couples TRBV6-1 to TRBJ1-1; tentative D call: TRBD1 (6 bases). V was clipped by 4 bases and J by 1 base, with 7 bases between them. The CDR3 runs 13 residues. In germline, CDR1 is MNHNS, CDR2 SASEGT. CDR3 DNA: TGTGCCAGCAGTGGGACAGCGAACACTGAAGCTTTCTTT. Translation: CASSGTANTEAFF.

V gene TRBV7-2 combines with J gene TRBJ1-4; the match to TRBD1 covers 11 bases. Germline lookup yields CDR1 SGHTA and CDR2 FQGNSA. Trimming removed 7 bases from V and 10 bases from J; junction bases left unmatched: 11. This CDR3 has 15 amino acids. Written as DNA, the CDR3 is TGTGCCAGCACGATCGAACCGGGACAGGGGGTAAAACTGTTTTTT. Translation: CASTIEPGQGVKLFF.

This clone was seen just once. The chain couples TRBV28 to TRBJ2-7; possible D gene TRBD1, 6 bases. The V end lost 10 bases, the J end lost 6 bases, and 19 bases lay between the germline ends. Germline CDR1 is MDHEN and CDR2 is SYDVKM. This CDR3 is 13 amino acids long. For the CDR3, the DNA is TGTGCCACGAATCGAGGGGGTATCTTCGAGCAGTACTTC. It yields the protein CATNRGGIFEQYF.

This clone has more than one count but fewer than ten. CDR3 residues: CASSMSRGQVETQYF. Written as DNA, the CDR3 is TGTGCCAGCAGCATGAGCCGTGGACAGGTCGAGACCCAGTACTTC. The chain carries TRBV6-6 and TRBJ2-5; 7 positions agree with TRBD1. This CDR3 is built from 15 residues. Trimming cost V 6 bases and J 5 bases; bases outside gene matches: 12. Per the germline V gene, CDR1 is MNHNY and CDR2 is SVGAGI (reference sequence).

The chain employs TRBV11-3 and TRBJ2-5; D is perhaps TRBD1 (6 bases). Trimming pared 4 bases from V and 14 bases from J, leaving 14 bases between. Germline V CDR1 and CDR2: SGHNT, YENEEA. The CDR3 consists of 11 residues. CDR3 loop: CASSWGHVNYF. Here the CDR3 DNA reads TGTGCCAGCAGCTGGGGACACGTGAATTACTTC.